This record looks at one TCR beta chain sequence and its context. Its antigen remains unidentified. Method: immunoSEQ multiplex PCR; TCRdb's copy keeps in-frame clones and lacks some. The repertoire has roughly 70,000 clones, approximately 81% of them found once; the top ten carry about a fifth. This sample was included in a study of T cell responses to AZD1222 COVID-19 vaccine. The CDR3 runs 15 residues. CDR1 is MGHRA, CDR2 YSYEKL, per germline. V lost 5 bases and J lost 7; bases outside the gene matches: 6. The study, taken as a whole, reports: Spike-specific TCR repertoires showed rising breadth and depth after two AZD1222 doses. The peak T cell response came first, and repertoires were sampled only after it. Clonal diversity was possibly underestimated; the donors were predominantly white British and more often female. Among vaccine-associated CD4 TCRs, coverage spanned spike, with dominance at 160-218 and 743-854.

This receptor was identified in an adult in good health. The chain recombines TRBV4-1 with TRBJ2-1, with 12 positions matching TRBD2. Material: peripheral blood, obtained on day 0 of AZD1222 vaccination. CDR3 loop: CASSKSGTSGNEQFF. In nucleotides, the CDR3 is TGCGCCAGCAGCAAGTCCGGGACTAGCGGGAATGAGCAGTTCTTC.